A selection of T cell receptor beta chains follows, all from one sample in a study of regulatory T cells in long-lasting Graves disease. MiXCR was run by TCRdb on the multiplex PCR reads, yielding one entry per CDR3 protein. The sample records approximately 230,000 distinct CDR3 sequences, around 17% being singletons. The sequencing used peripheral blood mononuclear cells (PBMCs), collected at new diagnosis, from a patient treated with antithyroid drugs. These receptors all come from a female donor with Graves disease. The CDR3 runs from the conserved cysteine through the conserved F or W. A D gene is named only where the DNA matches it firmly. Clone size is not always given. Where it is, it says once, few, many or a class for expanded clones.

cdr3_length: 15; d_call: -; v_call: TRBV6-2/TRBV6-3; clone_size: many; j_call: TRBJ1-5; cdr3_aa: CASSYLVPRGQPQHF; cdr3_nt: TGTGCCAGCAGTTACTTGGTCCCACGGGGGCAGCCCCAGCATTTT
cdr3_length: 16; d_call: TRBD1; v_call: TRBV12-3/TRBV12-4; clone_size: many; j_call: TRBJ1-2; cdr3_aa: CASSFLILGQGDGYTF; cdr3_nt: TGTGCCAGCAGTTTCCTAATATTGGGACAGGGAGATGGCTACACCTTC
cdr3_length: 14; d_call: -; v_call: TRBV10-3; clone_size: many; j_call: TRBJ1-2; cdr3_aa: CAISESWGHYGYTF; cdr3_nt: TGTGCCATCAGTGAGTCGTGGGGCCACTATGGCTACACCTTC
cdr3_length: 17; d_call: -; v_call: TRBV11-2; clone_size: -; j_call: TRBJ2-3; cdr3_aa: CASSLDGKTYSTDTQYF; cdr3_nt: TGTGCCAGCAGCTTAGATGGAAAGACATACAGCACAGATACGCAGTATTTT
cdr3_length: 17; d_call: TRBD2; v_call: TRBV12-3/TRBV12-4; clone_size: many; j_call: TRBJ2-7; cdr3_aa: CASSHSRELAGLDEQYF; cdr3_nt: TGTGCCAGCAGTCACTCCAGAGAACTAGCGGGACTCGACGAGCAGTACTTC
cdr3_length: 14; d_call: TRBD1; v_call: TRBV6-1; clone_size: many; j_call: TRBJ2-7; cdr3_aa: CASNRDRSTYEQYF; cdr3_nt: TGTGCCAGCAACCGGGACAGGAGCACCTACGAGCAGTACTTC
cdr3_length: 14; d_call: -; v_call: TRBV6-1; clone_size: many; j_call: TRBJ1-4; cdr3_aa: CASGNREVNEKLFF; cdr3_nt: TGTGCCAGCGGAAACAGGGAAGTTAATGAAAAACTGTTTTTT
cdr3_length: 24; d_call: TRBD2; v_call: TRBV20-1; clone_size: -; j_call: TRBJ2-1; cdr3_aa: CSARDRDQRSGTSGRVFLYNEQFF; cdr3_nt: TGCAGTGCTAGAGATCGAGACCAGAGATCCGGGACTAGCGGGAGGGTTTTCCTCTACAATGAGCAGTTCTTC
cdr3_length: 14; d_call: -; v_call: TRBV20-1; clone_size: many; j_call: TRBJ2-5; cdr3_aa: CSVESAQYQETQYF; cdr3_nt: TGCAGTGTTGAGTCGGCCCAGTACCAAGAGACCCAGTACTTC
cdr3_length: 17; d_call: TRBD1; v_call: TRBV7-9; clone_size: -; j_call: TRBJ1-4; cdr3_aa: CASNPPRSRGRGEELFF; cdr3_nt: TGTGCCAGCAACCCCCCCCGATCCAGGGGGCGCGGGGAAGAACTGTTTTTT
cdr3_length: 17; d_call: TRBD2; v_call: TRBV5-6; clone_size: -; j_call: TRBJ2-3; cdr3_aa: CASSLRISGRAGDTQYF; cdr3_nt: TGTGCCAGCAGCCTCAGGATTAGCGGGAGGGCCGGAGATACGCAGTATTTT
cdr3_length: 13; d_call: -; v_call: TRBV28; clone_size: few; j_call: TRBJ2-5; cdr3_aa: CASSLPSGETQYF; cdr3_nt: TGTGCCAGCAGTTTGCCCAGCGGAGAGACCCAGTACTTC
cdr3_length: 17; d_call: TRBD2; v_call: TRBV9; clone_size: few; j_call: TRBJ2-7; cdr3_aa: CASSVGGSGRAGYEQYF; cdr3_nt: TGTGCCAGCAGCGTAGGGGGTAGCGGGAGGGCCGGGTACGAGCAGTACTTC
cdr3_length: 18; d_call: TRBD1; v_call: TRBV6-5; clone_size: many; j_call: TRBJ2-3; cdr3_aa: CASSYRAPAGGNTDTQYF; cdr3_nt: TGTGCCAGCAGTTATCGTGCGCCGGCAGGGGGAAACACAGATACGCAGTATTTT
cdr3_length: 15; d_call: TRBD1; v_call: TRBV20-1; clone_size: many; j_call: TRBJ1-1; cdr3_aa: CSAPPGNRGNTEAFF; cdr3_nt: TGCAGTGCTCCGCCCGGAAACAGGGGGAACACTGAAGCTTTCTTT
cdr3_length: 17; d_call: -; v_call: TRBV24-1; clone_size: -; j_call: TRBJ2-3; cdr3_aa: CATSDEVQGKPTDTQYF; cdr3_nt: TGTGCCACCAGTGATGAGGTACAGGGAAAACCCACAGATACGCAGTATTTT
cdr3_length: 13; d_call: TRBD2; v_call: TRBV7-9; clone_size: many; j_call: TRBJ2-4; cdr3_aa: CASGGVAKNIQYF; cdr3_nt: TGTGCCAGTGGGGGGGTAGCCAAAAACATTCAGTACTTC
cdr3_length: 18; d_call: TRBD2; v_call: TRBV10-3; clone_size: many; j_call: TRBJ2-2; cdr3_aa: CAIRKTSGRQRGTGELFF; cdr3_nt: TGTGCCATCAGAAAGACTAGCGGGAGGCAACGAGGCACCGGGGAGCTGTTTTTT
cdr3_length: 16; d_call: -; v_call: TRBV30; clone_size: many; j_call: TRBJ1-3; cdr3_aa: CAWSFLQGLGGNTIYF; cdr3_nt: TGTGCCTGGAGTTTCTTACAGGGACTAGGTGGAAACACCATATATTTT
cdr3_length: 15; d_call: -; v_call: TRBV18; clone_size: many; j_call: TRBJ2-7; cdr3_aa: CASSPPARANREQYF; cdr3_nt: TGTGCCAGCTCACCACCGGCCAGGGCCAACCGCGAGCAGTACTTC
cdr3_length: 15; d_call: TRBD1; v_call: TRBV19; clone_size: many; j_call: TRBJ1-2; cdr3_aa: CASSIPGQGAYGYTF; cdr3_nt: TGTGCCAGTAGTATCCCCGGACAGGGGGCGTATGGCTACACCTTC
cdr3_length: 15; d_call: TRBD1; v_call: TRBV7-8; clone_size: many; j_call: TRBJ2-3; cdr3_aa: CASSLSGTGADTQYF; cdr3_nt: TGTGCCAGCAGCTTATCCGGGACAGGGGCAGATACGCAGTATTTT
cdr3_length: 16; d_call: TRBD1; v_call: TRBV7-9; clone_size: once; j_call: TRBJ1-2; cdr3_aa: CASSPGAQGGNYDYTF; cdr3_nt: TGTGCCAGCAGCCCTGGGGCACAGGGGGGGAACTATGACTACACCTTC